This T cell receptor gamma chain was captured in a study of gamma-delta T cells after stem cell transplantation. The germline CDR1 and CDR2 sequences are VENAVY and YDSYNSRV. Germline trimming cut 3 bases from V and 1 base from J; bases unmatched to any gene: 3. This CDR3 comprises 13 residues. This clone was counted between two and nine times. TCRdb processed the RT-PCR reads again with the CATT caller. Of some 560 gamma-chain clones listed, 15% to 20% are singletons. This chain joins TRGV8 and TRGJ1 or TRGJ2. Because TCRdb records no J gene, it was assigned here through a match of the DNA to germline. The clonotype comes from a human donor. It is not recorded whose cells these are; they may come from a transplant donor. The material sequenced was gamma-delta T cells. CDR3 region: CATWDPNYYKKLF. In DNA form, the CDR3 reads TGTGCCACCTGGGATCCCAATTATTATAAGAAACTCTTT.